This entry lists 15 T cell receptor beta chains sequenced from one sample in a study of blood T cell repertoires in COVID-19. Sequenced by immunoSEQ multiplex PCR; TCRdb stores in-frame clones only, minus some. The table shows 70,000 to 80,000 clones, with roughly 84% occurring only once. Material: peripheral blood. The receptors shown here come from an elderly man with acute or convalescent COVID-19.

This chain connects TRBV24-1 to TRBJ2-7, with a weak D call TRBD1 (6 bases). Trimming stripped 4 bases from V and 6 bases from J, with 12 bases between. CDR1 is KGHDR, CDR2 SFDVKD, per germline. This CDR3 spans 13 amino acids. The CDR3 spells CATSEGARGEQYF. CDR3 nucleotides: TGTGCCACCAGTGAAGGGGCCAGGGGCGAGCAGTACTTC.

The J gene is TRBJ2-1, the V gene TRBV9; 9 bases map to TRBD1. This CDR3 is built from 13 residues. The J segment lost 11 bases and the V segment lost 4 bases, leaving 7 bases of the junction unmatched. Germline V gene sequence: CDR1 SGDLS, CDR2 YYNGEE. The CDR3 DNA is TGTGCCAGCAGCTTCGAGACAGGGGGGAAGCAGTTCTTC. Translating it yields CASSFETGGKQFF.

V gene TRBV6-2 or TRBV6-3 combines with J gene TRBJ2-7; D is possibly TRBD2 (5 bases). V dropped 6 bases and J dropped 3 bases, with 15 bases sitting between them. CDR1 and CDR2 from the germline V gene are MNHEY and SVGEGT. The CDR3 length is 14 residues. The CDR3 sequence: CASSPFTRDYEQYF. CDR3 coding DNA: TGTGCCAGCAGCCCTTTTACCCGGGACTACGAGCAGTACTTC.

In this sample, this clone turned up a few times. The CDR3, as DNA: TGTGCCAGCAGGGACAGGGGGTGGTATTCACCCCTCCACTTT. Translation: CASRDRGWYSPLHF. V gene TRBV3-1 (or the pseudogene TRBV3-2) combines with J gene TRBJ1-6; 10 nucleotides align to TRBD1. The CDR3 is 14 amino acids. Germline values: CDR1 LGHDT, CDR2 YNNKEL (reference sequence). Losses at the gene ends were 6 bases for V and 8 bases for J; bases not matched to a gene: 4.

This clone has only a few counts. V gene TRBV6-6 combines with J gene TRBJ1-2, with 8 bases lining up with TRBD1. The CDR3 length is 14 residues. With V trimmed by 6 bases and J by 5 bases, 8 bases remained unmatched. Germline CDR1 is MNHNY and CDR2 is SVGAGI (reference sequence). CDR3 nucleotides: TGTGCCAGCAGCCAGGACAGGGTCTGGTATGGCTACACCTTC. Translated, it gives CASSQDRVWYGYTF.

This chain links TRBV13 with TRBJ1-1, with 7 positions matching TRBD1. The CDR3 loop spans 14 amino acids. Unmatched junction bases numbered 3, after V lost 0 bases and J lost 5 bases. Germline values: CDR1 PRHDT, CDR2 FYEKMQ (reference sequence). CDR3 nucleotide sequence: TGTGCCAGCAGCTTAGGGACAGGGTGGACTGAAGCTTTCTTT. Translated: CASSLGTGWTEAFF.

The chain is built from TRBV28 and TRBJ2-5; a possible D gene is TRBD2 (6 bases). The germline V and J ends were trimmed by 5 bases and 5 bases, with 15 bases remaining between them. This CDR3 spans 14 amino acids. CDR1 and CDR2 from the germline V gene are MDHEN and SYDVKM. CDR3 amino acids: CASSPPSGRETQYF. DNA for the CDR3: TGTGCCAGCAGTCCTCCTTCAGGGAGGGAGACCCAGTACTTC.

The V gene is TRBV5-1, the J gene TRBJ1-4; 7 nucleotides line up with TRBD1. V dropped 0 bases and J dropped 7; count of bases not matched to a gene: 9. The CDR3 length is 16 residues. Per germline, CDR1 SGHRS and CDR2 YFSETQ. CDR3 residues: CASSLGSGQGGEKLFF. The CDR3 DNA reads TGCGCCAGCAGCTTGGGATCGGGCCAGGGGGGTGAAAAACTGTTTTTT.

The V and J genes are TRBV7-8 and TRBJ2-3; D is ambiguous. Trimming removed 2 bases from V and 1 base from J, with 16 bases in between. Germline CDR1 is SGHVS and CDR2 is FQNEAQ. The CDR3 has 17 residues. The CDR3, as DNA: TGTGCCAGCAGCTTACGGCTTCGGCCGGGTGGCACAGATACGCAGTATTTT. Protein sequence: CASSLRLRPGGTDTQYF.

This clone has a handful of counts. The chain uses TRBV7-9 and TRBJ2-3; TRBD2 is a possible D gene (6 bases). V was shortened by 2 bases and J by 4 bases, with 10 bases between the two germline ends. The CDR3 length is 14 residues. The germline gives CDR1 SEHNR, CDR2 FQNEAQ (reference sequence). The CDR3 sequence is CASSLTERADTQYF. DNA of the CDR3: TGTGCCAGCAGCTTAACGGAGCGGGCAGATACGCAGTATTTT.

The rearrangement joins TRBV4-3 to TRBJ2-7; 7 nucleotides agree with TRBD1. V lost 8 bases to trimming and J lost 6 bases; unmatched junction nucleotides: 4. This CDR3 spans 11 amino acids. Germline-derived CDR1 and CDR2 are LGHNA and YSLEER. The CDR3 loop reads CASGSGGEQYF. CDR3 nucleotide sequence: TGCGCCAGCGGCTCAGGGGGCGAGCAGTACTTC.

This chain connects TRBV7-2 to TRBJ2-2, with D maybe TRBD1 (6 bases). CDR3 length: 15 amino acids. From germline, CDR1 is SGHTA and CDR2 FQGNSA. V was pared by 3 bases and J by 4 bases, with 12 bases between. The CDR3 spells CASSLSGQSTGELFF. For the CDR3, the DNA is TGTGCCAGCAGCTTGAGTGGACAGTCCACCGGGGAGCTGTTTTTT.

This chain connects TRBV18 to TRBJ1-5; D is undetermined. CDR1 and CDR2 (germline): KGHSH, LQKENI. V lost 3 bases and J lost 3, with 12 bases in between. This CDR3 is built from 15 residues. As DNA, the CDR3 is TGTGCCAGCTCACCGGCAGATCGTTCCAATCAGCCCCAGCATTTT. Translation gives CASSPADRSNQPQHF.

The V and J genes are TRBV2 and TRBJ2-2; 9 bases line up with TRBD1. The CDR3 length is 16 residues. Germline V CDR1 and CDR2: SNHLY, FYNNEI. The trim removed 4 bases at V and 3 bases at J, leaving 6 bases unmatched. In DNA form, the CDR3 reads TGTGCCAGCAGTGGAACAGGGGGCGCTGACACCGGGGAGCTGTTTTTT. Translating gives CASSGTGGADTGELFF.

This chain uses TRBV7-6 with TRBJ2-1; D not resolved. Germline CDR1 reads SGHVS; CDR2 reads FNYEAQ. CDR3 length: 13 residues. V was trimmed by 1 base and J by 7 bases, leaving 8 bases between them. As DNA, the CDR3 is TGTGCCAGCAGCTTAGAACGGTGGAATGAGCAGTTCTTC. Translated, it gives CASSLERWNEQFF.